The next 28 T cell receptor beta chains were all read from a single sample in a study of T cells after yellow fever vaccination. Via MiXCR, TCRdb re-called the 5' RACE reads, giving one row per CDR3 protein. The sample yields roughly 340,000 distinct CDR3 sequences, about 9.5% seen once. The sample consisted of PBMCs, taken on the day of the first yellow fever vaccination. The receptors shown here come from a young man who received the YFV17D yellow fever vaccine.

This clonotype was observed at least ten times. This rearrangement joins TRBV4-2 to TRBJ2-5; tentatively, D is TRBD2 (6 bases). CDR3 length: 14 residues. V lost 4 bases to trimming and J lost 2 bases, with 11 bases between them. The V gene's germline CDR1 is LGHNA and CDR2 YNFKEQ. The CDR3, as DNA: TGTGCCAGCAGCCCAGGGACTGATCAAGAGACCCAGTACTTC. Its translation is CASSPGTDQETQYF.

DNA for the CDR3: TGTGCCAGCAGCGTAACAGGGGATATATATAATTCACCCCTCCACTTT. Its protein product is CASSVTGDIYNSPLHF. The chain recombines TRBV9 with TRBJ1-6, with 7 bases lining up with TRBD1. V dropped 1 base and J dropped 4; count of bases not matched to a gene: 5. The length of the CDR3 is 16 residues. Germline CDR1 reads SGDLS; CDR2 reads YYNGEE.

J is TRBJ2-2 and V is TRBV19; 10 nucleotides match TRBD1. Germline CDR1 reads LNHDA; CDR2 reads SQIVND (reference sequence). This CDR3 spans 15 amino acids. With V trimmed by 8 bases and J by 4 bases, 7 bases remained unmatched. CDR3 sequence: CASLDWTGGTGELFF. The CDR3 bases are TGTGCCAGTCTCGATTGGACAGGGGGCACCGGGGAGCTGTTTTTT.

Here the CDR3 reads CASSVGPRVETQYF. DNA of the CDR3: TGTGCCAGCAGCGTAGGTCCCCGGGTCGAGACCCAGTACTTC. The rearrangement links TRBV9 to TRBJ2-5; no clear D. The CDR3 has 14 amino acids. V lost 0 bases, J lost 5 bases, and 11 bases lay in between. Germline values: CDR1 SGDLS, CDR2 YYNGEE.

Remarks on this clonotype: The junction departs from germline at one end; a sequencing error may be responsible. The CDR3 DNA reads TGTGTCAGCAGGCAGACAGGGGGAAACACCGGGGAGCTGTTTTTT. Its translation is CVSRQTGGNTGELFF. This rearrangement joins TRBV6-2 or TRBV6-3 to TRBJ2-2; 9 bases fit TRBD1. The V gene's germline CDR1 is MNHEY and CDR2 SVGEGT. The CDR3 is made up of 15 amino acids.

This clonotype was detected a few times. The genes are TRBV15 and TRBJ2-5; a possible D gene is TRBD1 (5 bases). CDR3 size: 13 residues. V shed 7 bases and J shed 1 base, with 10 bases lying between them. Per germline, CDR1 LNHNV and CDR2 YYDKDF (reference sequence). Here the CDR3 DNA reads TGTGCCACCACACAACAGGTCCAAGAGACCCAGTACTTC. Translating gives CATTQQVQETQYF. Full variable domain (remainder filled in from reference TRBV15 and TRBJ2-5): DAMVIQNPRYQVTQFGKPVTLSCSQTLNHNVMYWYQQKSSQAPKLLFHYYDKDFNNEADTPDNFQSRRPNTSFCFLDIRSPGLGDTAMYLCATTQQVQETQYFGPGTRLLVL.

The rearrangement links TRBV5-4 to TRBJ2-7, with TRBD1 matching 7 bases. V lost 3 bases to trimming and J lost 7 bases; unmatched junction nucleotides: 4. CDR3 length: 12 residues. Germline assignment: CDR1 SGHNT and CDR2 YYREEE (reference sequence). The CDR3 protein is CASSSTRGEQYV. In DNA, the CDR3 is TGTGCCAGCAGCTCCACCAGGGGGGAGCAGTACGTC.

The V and J genes are TRBV7-8 and TRBJ1-6; weak D call: TRBD1 (5 bases). V dropped 5 bases and J dropped 5 bases, with 13 bases sitting between them. The CDR3 consists of 15 residues. Per germline, CDR1 SGHVS and CDR2 FQNEAQ. The CDR3 loop is CASSIGTGDNSPLHF. In DNA, the CDR3 is TGTGCCAGCAGCATAGGTACAGGAGATAATTCACCCCTCCACTTT.

The rearrangement joins TRBV7-3 to TRBJ1-2; D gene unclear. The germline V and J ends were trimmed by 5 bases and 7 bases, with 14 bases remaining between them. This CDR3 region has 13 residues. CDR1 is SGHTA and CDR2 is FQGTGA in the germline V gene. The CDR3 region is CASSADRVGGYTF. As DNA, the CDR3 is TGTGCCAGCAGCGCCGATAGGGTGGGTGGCTACACCTTC. Variable domain in full (rest from reference TRBV7-3 and TRBJ1-2): GAGVSQTPSNKVTEKGKYVELRCDPISGHTALYWYRQSLGQGPEFLIYFQGTGAADDSGLPNDRFFAVRPEGSVSTLKIQRTERGDSAVYLCASSADRVGGYTFGSGTRLTVV.

This clonotype occurred a few times. This chain joins TRBV7-2 and TRBJ2-5, with unresolved D. Germline CDR1 and CDR2: SGHTA and FQGNSA. V lost 4 bases to trimming and J lost 1 base, with 13 bases between them. The CDR3 extends over 15 amino acids. Here the CDR3 reads CASSSPTGIQETQYF. Here the CDR3 DNA reads TGTGCCAGCAGCTCCCCGACTGGAATCCAAGAGACCCAGTACTTC. The complete variable domain, with remaining parts taken from reference TRBV7-2 and TRBJ2-5, reads GAGVSQSPSNKVTEKGKDVELRCDPISGHTALYWYRQSLGQGLEFLIYFQGNSAPDKSGLPSDRFSAERTGGSVSTLTIQRTQQEDSAVYLCASSSPTGIQETQYFGPGTRLLVL.

This chain's CDR3 is CASSESVAGVEKLFF. CDR3 coding DNA: TGTGCCAGCAGTGAATCGGTGGCAGGGGTCGAAAAACTGTTTTTT. V gene TRBV2 combines with J gene TRBJ1-4, with D possibly matching TRBD1 (6 bases). Germline CDR1 is SNHLY and CDR2 is FYNNEI. V gave up 2 bases and J gave up 8 bases, with 15 bases separating them. The CDR3 runs 15 residues. Full variable domain (missing parts from reference TRBV2 and TRBJ1-4): EPEVTQTPSHQVTQMGQEVILRCVPISNHLYFYWYRQILGQKVEFLVSFYNNEISEKSEIFDDQFSVERPDGSNFTLKIRSTKLEDSAMYFCASSESVAGVEKLFFGSGTQLSVL.

To note about this clonotype: A much bigger clone sits one base away, suggesting this may be a read error. The chain has TRBV5-5 and TRBJ2-3; 13 bases align to TRBD2. The CDR3 runs to 17 residues. CDR1 SGHKS and CDR2 YYEKEE come from the germline V gene (reference sequence). The CDR3 DNA follows: TGTGCCAGCAGCCCGGCGCGGACTAGCGGGGGCACACATACGCAGTATTTT. It yields the protein CASSPARTSGGTHTQYF. The full variable domain, its missing parts supplied by reference TRBV5-5 and TRBJ2-3, is DAGVTQSPTHLIKTRGQQVTLRCSPISGHKSVSWYQQVLGQGPQFIFQYYEKEERGRGNFPDRFSARQFPNYSSELNVNALLLGDSALYLCASSPARTSGGTHTQYFGPGTRLTVL.

This clonotype was seen a handful of times. V and J are TRBV12-3 or TRBV12-4 and TRBJ1-2, with D maybe TRBD1 (6 bases). Between the trimmed V and J ends, which lost 8 bases and 4 bases, there was a span of 14 bases. The length of the CDR3 is 13 residues. CDR3 sequence reads: CASSEGTIYGYTF. CDR3 DNA sequence: TGTGCCAGCTCTGAAGGGACAATCTATGGCTACACCTTC.

CDR3 nucleotides: TGTGCCAGCAGCGGGAGGGAGGGGGGGAAGGAGCAGTTCTTC. Protein: CASSGREGGKEQFF. The genes are TRBV5-4 and TRBJ2-1; maybe TRBD2 (7 bases). The CDR3 runs 14 residues. Per germline, CDR1 SGHNT and CDR2 YYREEE (reference sequence). Deletions cut 4 bases from V and 10 bases from J, with 18 bases between.

CDR3 in DNA: TGTGCCAGCAGCTCTACTGCCGCGAACACCGGGGAGCTGTTTTTT. Translating it yields CASSSTAANTGELFF. This chain connects TRBV13 to TRBJ2-2; no reliable D call. Germline CDR1 PRHDT, CDR2 FYEKMQ (reference sequence). V dropped 4 bases and J dropped 0 bases, with 9 bases sitting between them. CDR3 size: 15 residues.

The J gene is TRBJ1-1, the V gene TRBV12-3 or TRBV12-4, with D tentatively TRBD1 (5 bases). Trimming removed 3 bases from V and 6 bases from J, with 11 bases in between. The CDR3 extends over 13 amino acids. The CDR3 loop is CASSFSGLAEAFF. Written as DNA, the CDR3 is TGTGCCAGCAGTTTCTCAGGGTTGGCTGAAGCTTTCTTT.

This clonotype was recorded a few times. V is TRBV19 and J is TRBJ2-7; D is uncertain. This CDR3 comprises 14 residues. CDR1 is LNHDA, CDR2 SQIVND, per germline (reference sequence). The ends were cut back, 5 bases at V and 7 bases at J, with 18 bases in the middle. The CDR3: CASSVGPGPWEQYF. CDR3 nucleotide sequence: TGTGCCAGTAGTGTCGGACCCGGTCCGTGGGAGCAGTACTTC.

The CDR3 nucleotides are TGTGCCAAGGAAGGGGGAGAGACCCAGTACTTC. Protein sequence: CAKEGGETQYF. The rearrangement links TRBV6-5 to TRBJ2-5; D possibly corresponds to TRBD1 (6 bases). The CDR3 has 11 amino acids. CDR1 is MNHEY and CDR2 is SVGAGI in the germline V gene. The V and J ends lost 10 bases and 4 bases respectively, with 10 bases between them.

V is TRBV7-9 and J is TRBJ1-2; D is uncertain. The CDR3 is 13 residues long. The ends were cut back, 8 bases at V and 2 bases at J, with 12 bases in the middle. Germline lookup yields CDR1 SEHNR and CDR2 FQNEAQ (reference sequence). The CDR3 loop is CASSRELNYGYTF. CDR3 in DNA: TGTGCCAGCTCACGGGAATTGAACTATGGCTACACCTTC.

This clonotype has more than one count but fewer than ten. The V call is TRBV7-2, the J call TRBJ1-5; D possibly corresponds to TRBD1 (5 bases). Germline V lookup: CDR1 SGHTA, CDR2 FQGNSA. The V gene lost 3 bases and the J gene lost 11 bases, with 17 bases spanning the gap. The CDR3 loop spans 14 amino acids. This CDR3 is CASSLGRTFTAQHF. CDR3 DNA: TGTGCCAGCAGCTTGGGACGGACTTTTACAGCCCAGCATTTT.

CDR3 nucleotides: TGCGCCAGCAGCCAACGAGCTAGCGGGGGGGCCGGGGAGACCCAGTACTTC. This translates into CASSQRASGGAGETQYF. The chain joins TRBV4-1 to TRBJ2-5; TRBD2 agrees at 12 bases. V lost 2 bases and J lost 5; bases outside the gene matches: 9. The CDR3 extends over 17 amino acids. CDR1 MGHRA and CDR2 YSYEKL come from the germline V gene.

This clonotype was detected once. V and J are TRBV7-2 and TRBJ2-1; 7 bases match TRBD2. CDR3 length: 16 amino acids. With V trimmed by 1 base and J by 5 bases, 8 bases remained unmatched. The V gene's germline CDR1 is SGHTA and CDR2 FQGNSA. CDR3: CASSLGRAGDHNEQFF. Written as DNA, the CDR3 is TGTGCCAGCAGCTTAGGGAGGGCGGGGGATCACAATGAGCAGTTCTTC.

This clonotype was detected only a few times. The chain employs TRBV19 and TRBJ1-1; D possibly corresponds to TRBD1 (5 bases). V lost 6 bases and J 1 base, leaving 9 bases between the germline ends. Germline V gene data show CDR1 as LNHDA and CDR2 as SQIVND (reference sequence). This CDR3 region has 13 residues. This chain's CDR3 is CASRTGANTEAFF. CDR3 nucleotides: TGTGCCAGTAGGACCGGGGCGAACACTGAAGCTTTCTTT.

The J gene is TRBJ1-2, the V gene TRBV29-1, with a tentative D call TRBD1 (5 bases). V was cut by 2 bases and J by 5 bases, with 9 bases left in between. The CDR3 totals 12 residues. Looked up from germline, CDR1 is SQVTM and CDR2 is ANQGSEA. The chain's CDR3 is CSVENRPYGYTF. DNA for the CDR3: TGCAGCGTTGAAAACAGGCCTTATGGCTACACCTTC.

This clonotype came up a few times. This rearrangement joins TRBV12-3 or TRBV12-4 to TRBJ1-5; D ambiguous. The CDR3 spans 15 residues. V lost 3 bases to trimming and J lost 2 bases, with 11 bases between them. CDR3 sequence reads: CASSFENVGNQPQHF. In DNA form, the CDR3 reads TGTGCCAGCAGTTTCGAGAATGTCGGCAATCAGCCCCAGCATTTT.

This chain joins TRBV24-1 and TRBJ2-3, with TRBD2 matching over 7 bases. This CDR3 has 13 amino acids. The V segment lost 12 bases and the J segment 1 base; nucleotides outside the gene matches: 6. CDR1 KGHDR and CDR2 SFDVKD come from the germline V gene. The CDR3 nucleotides read TGTGCCGCCGGGGCGGGGGGCACAGATACGCAGTATTTT. This codes for CAAGAGGTDTQYF.

This sequence joins TRBV6-2 or TRBV6-3 and TRBJ2-5; D remains ambiguous. The V gene lost 6 bases and the J gene lost 4 bases, with 15 bases spanning the gap. The CDR3 consists of 14 residues. Germline V gene lookup returns CDR1 MNHEY and CDR2 SVGEGT. The CDR3 sequence: CASRPHTTRETQYF. DNA for the CDR3: TGTGCCAGCAGACCCCATACTACGCGAGAGACCCAGTACTTC.

V gene TRBV27 combines with J gene TRBJ2-2; D tentatively fits TRBD1 or TRBD2 (5 bases each). CDR1 and CDR2 from the germline V gene are MNHEY and SMNVEV (reference sequence). This CDR3 spans 13 amino acids. V lost 5 bases to trimming and J lost 6 bases, with 10 bases between them. The CDR3 region has the DNA TGTGCCAGCAGTCTGGGGCGGGCCGGGGAGCTGTTTTTT. Translation gives CASSLGRAGELFF.